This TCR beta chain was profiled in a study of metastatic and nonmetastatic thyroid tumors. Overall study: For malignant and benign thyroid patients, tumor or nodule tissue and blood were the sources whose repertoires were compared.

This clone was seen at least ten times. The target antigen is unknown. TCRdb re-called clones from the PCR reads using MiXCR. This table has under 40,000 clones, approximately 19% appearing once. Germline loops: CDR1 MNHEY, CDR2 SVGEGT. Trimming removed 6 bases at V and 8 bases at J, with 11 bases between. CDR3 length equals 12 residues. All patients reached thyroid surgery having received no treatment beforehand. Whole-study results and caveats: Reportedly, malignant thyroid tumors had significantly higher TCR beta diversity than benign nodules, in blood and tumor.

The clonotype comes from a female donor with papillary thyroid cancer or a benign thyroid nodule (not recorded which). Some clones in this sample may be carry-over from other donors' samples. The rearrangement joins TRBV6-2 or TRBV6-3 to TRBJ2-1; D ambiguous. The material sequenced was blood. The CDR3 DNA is TGTGCCAGCAGCATAAGCGCGTATGAGCAGTTCTTC. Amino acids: CASSISAYEQFF.